This is a list of T cell receptor beta chains from one sample in a study of CD8 T cells in ankylosing spondylitis. MiXCR was run by TCRdb on the 5' RACE reads, yielding one entry per CDR3 protein. The sample lists fewer than 750,000 distinct CDR3 sequences, under 20% seen once, with approximately 18% in the top ten. The sample consisted of blood, either unsorted or a sorted T cell fraction (not recorded which). The receptors shown here come from a male donor with ankylosing spondylitis. Each CDR3 is given with its conserved first and last residue.

v_gene	j_gene	CDR3aa
TRBV20-1	TRBJ2-1	CSARGQVEQFF
TRBV2	TRBJ2-7	CASSEWASGSYYEQYF
TRBV6-5	TRBJ1-6	CASRGFDSPLHF
TRBV30	TRBJ1-2	CAWAAQMYGYTF
TRBV29-1	TRBJ1-2	CSAAHGSSYTF
TRBV15	TRBJ1-2	CATSMGQQYTF
TRBV19	TRBJ2-3	CASNRLAGVGTDTQYF
TRBV18	TRBJ2-2	CASNTRGFTGELFF
TRBV7-9	TRBJ2-7	CASSQDRSDEQYF
TRBV4-2	TRBJ2-1	CASSRDRANAGAENEQFF
TRBV5-1	TRBJ2-1	CASSTSTGGRYVNEQFF
TRBV27	TRBJ2-7	CASSLRGALTYEQYF
TRBV5-1	TRBJ2-7	CASSPGQGATSRHDEQYF
TRBV4-1	TRBJ2-7	CASSPDRENYEQYF
TRBV29-1	TRBJ2-1	CSVEDPGLAGWEQFF
TRBV5-1	TRBJ1-1	CASSSTSNTEAFF
TRBV12-3/TRBV12-4	TRBJ2-7	CASSSSGQGSSEQYF
TRBV28	TRBJ2-3	CASSSGTFTDTQYF
TRBV6-1	TRBJ1-1	CASRPGTGGAGTEAFF
TRBV20-1	TRBJ2-1	CSARDGGAYNEQFF
TRBV7-9	TRBJ2-1	CASSLAGHPLGDEQFF
TRBV10-3	TRBJ2-7	CAISEGGTVVEQYF
TRBV11-1	TRBJ2-1	CASSPPSGSLHYNEQFF
TRBV29-1	TRBJ1-1	CSVAGLMNTEAFF
TRBV4-2	TRBJ1-4	CASSQTGTGDEKLFF
TRBV7-9	TRBJ2-5	CASSNHGVWETQYF
TRBV30	TRBJ2-1	CAWSVGQGLYNEQFF
TRBV12-3/TRBV12-4	TRBJ2-1	CATTHSGEQFF
TRBV27	TRBJ1-2	CASSPSGRVYGYTF
TRBV12-3/TRBV12-4	TRBJ1-6	CASSFPGYNSPLHF
TRBV12-3/TRBV12-4	TRBJ1-2	CASSLGGAGASMSGYTF
TRBV7-8	TRBJ1-1	CASSLSGPSWNTEAFF
TRBV29-1	TRBJ2-1	CSVGTGSVNEQFF
TRBV12-3/TRBV12-4	TRBJ2-7	CASSLSPLGQFYEQYF
TRBV6-5	TRBJ2-2	CASSYSLAQYAAGELFF
TRBV7-8	TRBJ2-3	CASSYEPEDTQYF
TRBV27	TRBJ2-3	CASSGLAGPDTQYF
TRBV2	TRBJ2-7	CASSDPPGQSYEQYF
TRBV20-1	TRBJ2-7	CRTRGGDFSEQYF
TRBV30	TRBJ2-6	CAWGVSGANVLTF
TRBV6-1	TRBJ1-5	CASSRAGDQPQHF
TRBV5-1	TRBJ2-5	CASSLDRGETQYF
TRBV25-1	TRBJ1-1	CASSESPGQGQNTEAFF
TRBV27	TRBJ2-7	CASSPGGLGSSYEQYF
TRBV7-2	TRBJ1-5	CASSDSNHQPQHF
TRBV6-5	TRBJ2-2	CASSYKVGGNTGELFF
TRBV19	TRBJ1-5	CASSISVQPQHF
TRBV28	TRBJ2-3	CASSPGRTSGGGSTDTQYF
TRBV20-1	TRBJ1-3	CSAPVGSGNTIYF
TRBV4-1	TRBJ1-2	CASSQEHRAPYGYTF
TRBV9	TRBJ2-1	CASSVAGGPGEQFF
TRBV18	TRBJ2-2	CASSPGQGSNTGELFF
TRBV4-2	TRBJ2-1	CASSQGGTSGHGEQFF
TRBV4-3	TRBJ2-1	CASSQEGLAGYNEQFF
TRBV11-2	TRBJ2-7	CASSLTGELYGDDAVYEQYF
TRBV19	TRBJ2-6	CASSIGTFLGANVLTF
TRBV9	TRBJ2-6	CASSRIAGANVLTF
TRBV5-1	TRBJ2-5	CASDMGGLPEETQYF
TRBV6-1	TRBJ2-7	CASSGQGIVYEQYF